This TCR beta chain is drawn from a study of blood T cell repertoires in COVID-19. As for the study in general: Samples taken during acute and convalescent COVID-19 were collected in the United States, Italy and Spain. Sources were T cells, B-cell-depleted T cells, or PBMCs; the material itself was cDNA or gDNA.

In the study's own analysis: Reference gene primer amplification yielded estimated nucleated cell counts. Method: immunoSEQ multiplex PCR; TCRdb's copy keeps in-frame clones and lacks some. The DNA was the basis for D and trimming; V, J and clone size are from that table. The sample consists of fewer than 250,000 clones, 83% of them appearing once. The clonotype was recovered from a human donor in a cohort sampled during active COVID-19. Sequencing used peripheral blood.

DNA of the CDR3: TGTGCCAGCAGCTTAAGGAGCGGGAACACAGATACGCAGTATTTT. It translates to CASSLRSGNTDTQYF. The rearrangement uses TRBV7-9 and TRBJ2-3, with TRBD2 identical over 7 bases. The CDR3 is made up of 15 amino acids. V shed 2 bases and J 2 bases; nucleotides not matched to a gene: 4. The germline CDR1 and CDR2 sequences are SEHNR and FQNEAQ (reference sequence).